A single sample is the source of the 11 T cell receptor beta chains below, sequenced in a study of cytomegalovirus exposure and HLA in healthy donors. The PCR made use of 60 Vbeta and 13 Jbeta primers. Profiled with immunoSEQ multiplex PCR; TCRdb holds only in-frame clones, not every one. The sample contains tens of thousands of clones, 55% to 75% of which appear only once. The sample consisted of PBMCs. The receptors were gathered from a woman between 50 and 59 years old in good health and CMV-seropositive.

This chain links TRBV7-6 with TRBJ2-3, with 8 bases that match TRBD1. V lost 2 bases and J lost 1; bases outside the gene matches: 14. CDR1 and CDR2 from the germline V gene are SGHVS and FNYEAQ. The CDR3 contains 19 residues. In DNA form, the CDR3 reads TGTGCCAGCAGCTTACTTTATCAGGGGGCCATCGAAGGCACAGATACGCAGTATTTT. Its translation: CASSLLYQGAIEGTDTQYF.

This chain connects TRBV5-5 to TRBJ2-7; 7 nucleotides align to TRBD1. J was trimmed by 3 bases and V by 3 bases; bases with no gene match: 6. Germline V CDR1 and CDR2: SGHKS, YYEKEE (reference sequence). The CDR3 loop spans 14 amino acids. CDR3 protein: CASSSGDSNYEQYF. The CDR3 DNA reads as TGTGCCAGCAGCTCTGGGGACAGCAACTACGAGCAGTACTTC.

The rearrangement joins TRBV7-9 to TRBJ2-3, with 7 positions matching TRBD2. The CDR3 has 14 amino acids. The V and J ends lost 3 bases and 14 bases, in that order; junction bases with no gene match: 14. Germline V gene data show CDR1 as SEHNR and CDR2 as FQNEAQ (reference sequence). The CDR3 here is CASSFAAGRGPSYF. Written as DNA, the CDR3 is TGTGCCAGCAGCTTTGCAGCGGGGAGGGGTCCCTCGTATTTT.

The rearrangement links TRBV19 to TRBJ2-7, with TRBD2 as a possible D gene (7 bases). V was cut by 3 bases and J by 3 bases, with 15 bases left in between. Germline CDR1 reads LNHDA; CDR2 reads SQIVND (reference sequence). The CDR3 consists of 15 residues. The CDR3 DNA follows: TGTGCCAGTAGTATTTGGGGGGGACAAGACTACGAGCAGTACTTC. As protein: CASSIWGGQDYEQYF. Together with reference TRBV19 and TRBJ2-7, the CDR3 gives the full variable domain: DGGITQSPKYLFRKEGQNVTLSCEQNLNHDAMYWYRQDPGQGLRLIYYSQIVNDFQKGDIAEGYSVSREKKESFPLTVTSAQKNPTAFYLCASSIWGGQDYEQYFGPGTRLTVT.

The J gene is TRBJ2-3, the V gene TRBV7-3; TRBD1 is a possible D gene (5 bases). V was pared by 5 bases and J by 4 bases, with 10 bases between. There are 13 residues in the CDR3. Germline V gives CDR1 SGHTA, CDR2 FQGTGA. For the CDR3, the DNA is TGTGCCAGCAGCCTCGTAGGGGCAGATACGCAGTATTTT. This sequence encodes CASSLVGADTQYF.

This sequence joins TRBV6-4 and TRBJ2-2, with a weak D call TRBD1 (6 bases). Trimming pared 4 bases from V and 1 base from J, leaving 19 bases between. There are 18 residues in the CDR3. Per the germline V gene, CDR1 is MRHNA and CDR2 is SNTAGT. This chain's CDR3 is CASSGGQDGDLNTGELFF. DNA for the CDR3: TGTGCCAGCAGTGGGGGGCAGGATGGCGACTTGAACACCGGGGAGCTGTTTTTT.

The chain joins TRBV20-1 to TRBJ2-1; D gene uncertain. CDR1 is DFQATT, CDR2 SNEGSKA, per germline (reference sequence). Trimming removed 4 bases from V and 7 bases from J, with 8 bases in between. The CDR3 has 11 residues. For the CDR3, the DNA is TGCAGTGCTATCCTAGTAAATGAGCAGTTCTTC. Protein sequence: CSAILVNEQFF.

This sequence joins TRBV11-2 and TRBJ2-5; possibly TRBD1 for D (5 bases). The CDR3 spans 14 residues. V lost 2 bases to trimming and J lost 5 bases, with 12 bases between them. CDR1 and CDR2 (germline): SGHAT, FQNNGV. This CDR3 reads CASSLRGAGETQYF. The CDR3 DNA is TGTGCCAGCAGCTTACGTGGGGCTGGGGAGACCCAGTACTTC.

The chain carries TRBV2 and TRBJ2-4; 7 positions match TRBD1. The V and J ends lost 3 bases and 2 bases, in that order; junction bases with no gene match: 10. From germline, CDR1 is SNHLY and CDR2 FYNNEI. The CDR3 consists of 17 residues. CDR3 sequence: CASSDSGTETSKNIQYF. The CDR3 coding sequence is TGTGCCAGCAGTGATTCCGGGACAGAGACTTCCAAAAACATTCAGTACTTC.

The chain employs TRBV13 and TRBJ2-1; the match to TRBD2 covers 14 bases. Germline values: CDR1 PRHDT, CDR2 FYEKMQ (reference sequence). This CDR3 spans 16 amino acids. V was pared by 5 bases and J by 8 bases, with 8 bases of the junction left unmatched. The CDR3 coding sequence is TGTGCCAGCAGCCCCGGGACTAGCGGGAGAGGTTATGAGCAGTTCTTC. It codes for CASSPGTSGRGYEQFF.

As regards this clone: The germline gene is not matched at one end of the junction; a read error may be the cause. As DNA, the CDR3 is TGTGCCAGCTCCCCACAGAGGGAGCGAGAGACCCAGTACTTC. Protein sequence: CASSPQRERETQYF. The rearrangement links TRBV18 to TRBJ2-5, with a tentative D call TRBD2 (5 bases). Germline V gene sequence: CDR1 KGHSH, CDR2 LQKENI. This CDR3 comprises 14 residues. The entire variable domain, with the rest obtained from reference TRBV18 and TRBJ2-5, is as follows: NAGVMQNPRHLVRRRGQEARLRCSPMKGHSHVYWYRQLPEEGLKFMVYLQKENIIDESGMPKERFSAEFPKEGPSILRIQQVVRGDSAAYFCASSPQRERETQYFGPGTRLLVL.